The 27 T cell receptor beta chains in this list originate from one sample, sequenced in a study of CD8 T cells in ankylosing spondylitis. From the 5' RACE reads, TCRdb called clonotypes with MiXCR, one entry per CDR3 protein. The sample yields around 130,000 distinct CDR3 sequences, approximately 14% seen once. Source material: blood, either unsorted or a sorted T cell fraction (not recorded which). The receptor set was obtained from a female donor with ankylosing spondylitis or in good health (not recorded which).

This clonotype came up once. This rearrangement joins TRBV3-1 to TRBJ2-1; 13 positions agree with TRBD2. V lost 5 bases, J lost 8 bases, and 6 bases stayed unmatched. The CDR3 contains 15 residues. CDR1 and CDR2 from the germline V gene are LGHDT and YNNKEL (reference sequence). The CDR3 region is CASSFRTSGSYEQFF. The CDR3 DNA reads as TGTGCCAGCAGCTTTAGGACTAGCGGGAGTTATGAGCAGTTCTTC.

A few counts support this clonotype. The chain carries TRBV7-8 and TRBJ2-7; D ambiguous. Deletions cut 4 bases from V and 3 bases from J, with 13 bases between. The CDR3 totals 14 residues. Looked up from germline, CDR1 is SGHVS and CDR2 is FQNEAQ. DNA for the CDR3: TGTGCCAGCAGCTCGACCGTTCCCCTCTACGAGCAGTACTTC. The encoded protein is CASSSTVPLYEQYF.

The chain combines TRBV15 with TRBJ2-3; D remains unclear. The germline gives CDR1 LNHNV, CDR2 YYDKDF (reference sequence). The V end lost 5 bases, the J end lost 6 bases, and 15 bases lay between the germline ends. The CDR3 length is 14 residues. In DNA, the CDR3 is TGTGCCACCAGCCCAAGACCCTCGGCGGATACGCAGTATTTT. Protein product: CATSPRPSADTQYF.

CDR3 sequence: CASSLDGRDSYQPQHF. Here the CDR3 DNA reads TGTGCCAGCAGCTTAGATGGCAGGGACTCATATCAGCCCCAGCATTTT. The J gene is TRBJ1-5, the V gene TRBV7-6; D perhaps matches TRBD1 (5 bases). Germline V gene sequence: CDR1 SGHVS, CDR2 FNYEAQ. The V and J ends lost 1 base and 5 bases respectively, with 15 bases between them. The CDR3 is 16 amino acids.

This chain connects TRBV28 to TRBJ2-7; TRBD2 might be the D (7 bases). The CDR3 is made up of 14 amino acids. Trimming took 8 bases from V and 4 from J, leaving 18 bases between them. Germline V gene lookup returns CDR1 MDHEN and CDR2 SYDVKM. The CDR3 DNA sequence: TGTGCCAGCTTAAAGGGGGGGATGAAGTACGAGCAGTACTTC. Its protein is CASLKGGMKYEQYF.

This rearrangement joins TRBV20-1 to TRBJ2-1; 8 positions match TRBD2. The trim removed 7 bases at V and 1 base at J, leaving 15 bases unmatched. Germline CDR1 is DFQATT and CDR2 is SNEGSKA (reference sequence). CDR3 length: 17 residues. CDR3 nucleotides: TGCAGTGGTCTGGAGCGGAGCGGGAGAACTTCCTACAATGAGCAGTTCTTC. Amino acids: CSGLERSGRTSYNEQFF.

This clonotype was counted at least ten times. V and J are TRBV28 and TRBJ1-6; unclear D gene. The germline V and J ends were trimmed by 4 bases and 10 bases, with 14 bases remaining between them. From germline, CDR1 is MDHEN and CDR2 SYDVKM. The CDR3 is made up of 14 amino acids. DNA of the CDR3: TGTGCCAGCAGTTCATTTGAGACTTGGTCACCCCTCCACTTT. Its translation: CASSSFETWSPLHF.

The table lists this clonotype with many counts. The chain employs TRBV24-1 and TRBJ2-3; a possible D gene is TRBD1 (6 bases). Germline V lookup: CDR1 KGHDR, CDR2 SFDVKD. There are 14 residues in the CDR3. V lost 7 bases to trimming and J lost 4 bases, with 14 bases between them. CDR3 in amino acids: CATRKTGGSDTQYF. CDR3 in DNA: TGTGCCACCAGGAAGACAGGTGGTTCAGATACGCAGTATTTT.

As for this clonotype: A read error may explain this, as a much larger clone is one base away. J is TRBJ2-2 and V is TRBV3-1; D unresolved. There are 15 residues in the CDR3. The germline V gene encodes CDR1 LGHDT and CDR2 YNNKEL (reference sequence). The ends were cut back, 2 bases at V and 7 bases at J, with 14 bases in the middle. In nucleotides, the CDR3 is TGTGCCAGCAGCCAACGAATTGCTATCGTCGGGGAGCTGTTTTTT. This gives the protein CASSQRIAIVGELFF.

This clonotype showed up many times. The J gene is TRBJ1-2, the V gene TRBV5-1; perhaps TRBD1 as D (6 bases). The ends were cut back, 2 bases at V and 5 bases at J, with 13 bases in the middle. The CDR3 totals 14 residues. Germline V gives CDR1 SGHRS, CDR2 YFSETQ. The CDR3 spells CASSFGQKGYGYTF. CDR3 bases: TGCGCCAGCAGCTTCGGACAGAAAGGATATGGCTACACCTTC.

The gene calls are TRBV19 and TRBJ1-4; D gene unclear. Trimming took 2 bases from V and 7 from J, leaving 14 bases between them. The CDR3 loop spans 15 amino acids. CDR1 and CDR2 (germline): LNHDA, SQIVND (reference sequence). The chain's CDR3 is CASSIRTAASEKLFF. The DNA of the CDR3 is TGTGCCAGTAGTATACGAACGGCCGCGTCTGAAAAACTGTTTTTT.

Only a few counts were recorded for this clonotype. The gene calls are TRBV11-2 and TRBJ2-1, with D uncertain. Germline V gene sequence: CDR1 SGHAT, CDR2 FQNNGV. This CDR3 region has 17 residues. Trimming left V 1 base short and J 0 bases short, with 13 bases between. The CDR3 loop is CASSLVGARSSYNEQFF. In DNA form, the CDR3 reads TGTGCCAGCAGCTTAGTGGGTGCCAGGAGCTCCTACAATGAGCAGTTCTTC.

This clonotype was recorded a few times. The rearrangement joins TRBV5-4 to TRBJ2-2; TRBD1 matches 8 bases. V gave up 4 bases and J gave up 0 bases; unmatched junction bases: 8. The germline V gene has CDR1 SGHNT and CDR2 YYREEE (reference sequence). CDR3 size: 17 residues. CDR3: CASSSKQGASNTGELFF. Written as DNA, the CDR3 is TGTGCCAGCAGCAGCAAGCAGGGGGCCTCGAACACCGGGGAGCTGTTTTTT.

This clonotype was observed a handful of times. V is TRBV5-1 and J is TRBJ2-3; the match to TRBD2 covers 14 bases. V was clipped by 5 bases and J by 4 bases; unmatched bases: 3. This CDR3 comprises 15 residues. Per germline, CDR1 SGHRS and CDR2 YFSETQ. This chain's CDR3 is CASRTSGGAADTQYF. The DNA of the CDR3 is TGCGCCAGCAGGACTAGCGGGGGGGCAGCAGATACGCAGTATTTT.

CDR3 nucleotide sequence: TGTGCCAGCAGTCCGGGACCATCACCCTTTGGTGAGCAGTTCTTC. Its translation: CASSPGPSPFGEQFF. The rearrangement joins TRBV2 to TRBJ2-1; D tentatively reads TRBD1 or TRBD2 (5 bases each). This CDR3 has 15 amino acids. Trimming left V 5 bases short and J 9 bases short, with 20 bases between. Germline CDR1 is SNHLY and CDR2 is FYNNEI.

The V gene is TRBV18, the J gene TRBJ2-7; TRBD2 aligns across 7 bases. Germline trimming cut 5 bases from V and 7 bases from J; bases unmatched to any gene: 14. CDR1 and CDR2 (germline): KGHSH, LQKENI. CDR3 size: 15 residues. The CDR3 spells CASSSTIGLDFEQYF. The CDR3 DNA reads TGTGCCAGCTCATCCACCATCGGACTAGATTTTGAGCAGTACTTC.

This clonotype has a count of ten or more. The chain employs TRBV2 and TRBJ1-4; D uncertain. This CDR3 contains 15 residues. Looked up from germline, CDR1 is SNHLY and CDR2 is FYNNEI. V was clipped by 6 bases and J by 8 bases, with 19 bases between them. In DNA, the CDR3 is TGTGCCAGCAGATCCGGGTCGTCCCCTAGGGAAAAACTGTTTTTT. Its protein is CASRSGSSPREKLFF.

Ten or more counts support this clonotype. The CDR3 region has the DNA TGCGCCAGCAGCTGGACAGTTAACTATGGCTACACCTTC. The encoded protein is CASSWTVNYGYTF. The rearrangement uses TRBV5-1 and TRBJ1-2, with D maybe TRBD1 (6 bases). Trimming pared 3 bases from V and 1 base from J, leaving 7 bases between. This CDR3 is built from 13 residues. CDR1 SGHRS and CDR2 YFSETQ come from the germline V gene.

This clonotype has a handful of counts. The V and J genes are TRBV20-1 and TRBJ1-5, with a possible D match to TRBD1 (5 bases). V lost 0 bases, J lost 2 bases, and 11 bases lay in between. The germline V gene encodes CDR1 DFQATT and CDR2 SNEGSKA (reference sequence). The CDR3 runs 15 residues. CDR3 loop: CSARDALGGNQPQHF. The CDR3 bases are TGCAGTGCTAGAGATGCGCTGGGGGGCAATCAGCCCCAGCATTTT.

This clonotype was detected only a few times. The V call is TRBV5-1, the J call TRBJ1-1, with D possibly matching TRBD1 (6 bases). From germline, CDR1 is SGHRS and CDR2 YFSETQ. V was clipped by 1 base and J by 0 bases, with 7 bases between them. The CDR3 loop spans 14 amino acids. DNA of the CDR3: TGCGCCAGCAGCTTGCCAGGGGTGAACACTGAAGCTTTCTTT. It codes for CASSLPGVNTEAFF.

This chain connects TRBV5-1 to TRBJ2-2; D is unclear. CDR3 length: 13 residues. Per the germline V gene, CDR1 is SGHRS and CDR2 is YFSETQ. V dropped 0 bases and J dropped 6 bases, with 6 bases sitting between them. CDR3 bases: TGCGCCAGCAGCTTGGATGGAGCCGGGGAGCTGTTTTTT. It specifies CASSLDGAGELFF.

The sample holds one count of this clonotype. The chain carries TRBV5-1 and TRBJ2-2, with 11 bases lining up with TRBD2. V was clipped by 4 bases and J by 6 bases; unmatched bases: 5. Germline V CDR1 and CDR2: SGHRS, YFSETQ. This CDR3 comprises 15 residues. Here the CDR3 reads CASSQGTSGAGELFF. As DNA, the CDR3 is TGCGCCAGCAGCCAGGGGACTAGCGGAGCCGGGGAGCTGTTTTTT.

This clonotype occurred a few times. The J gene is TRBJ1-1, the V gene TRBV12-3 or TRBV12-4; weak D call: TRBD1 (6 bases). Deletions cut 3 bases from V and 4 bases from J, with 12 bases between. This CDR3 spans 14 amino acids. CDR3 in DNA: TGTGCCAGCAGTTTTGGTCAGGGGAGCACTGAAGCTTTCTTT. Amino acids: CASSFGQGSTEAFF.

Ten or more counts support this clonotype. This chain joins TRBV29-1 and TRBJ2-1; TRBD1 matches at 7 bases. Germline V gives CDR1 SQVTM, CDR2 ANQGSEA. V lost 8 bases and J lost 3; bases outside the gene matches: 10. CDR3 size: 14 residues. The CDR3 loop reads CSLKTAGGYNEQFF. The CDR3 coding sequence is TGCAGCCTCAAAACCGCAGGGGGCTACAATGAGCAGTTCTTC.

This clonotype was seen more than once but under ten times. This rearrangement joins TRBV20-1 to TRBJ2-3; D is perhaps TRBD2 (6 bases). Trimming removed 5 bases from V and 0 bases from J, with 18 bases in between. The CDR3 has 16 amino acids. Germline V lookup: CDR1 DFQATT, CDR2 SNEGSKA (reference sequence). CDR3 bases: TGCAGTGCTCCGGATAGCGGACCCTCTAGCACAGATACGCAGTATTTT. Protein: CSAPDSGPSSTDTQYF.

There are a few counts of this clonotype. This CDR3 is CASESGTTDTGELFF. The CDR3 DNA reads TGCGCCAGCGAATCCGGGACTACCGACACCGGGGAGCTGTTTTTT. V is TRBV5-1 and J is TRBJ2-2; 7 nucleotides agree with TRBD2. The CDR3 length is 15 residues. Germline V gives CDR1 SGHRS, CDR2 YFSETQ. Losses at the gene ends were 7 bases for V and 3 bases for J; bases not matched to a gene: 9.

The chain links TRBV7-9 to TRBJ2-1, with D unresolved. This CDR3 is built from 14 residues. The V end was cut by 1 base, the J end by 4 bases, with 8 bases between. Germline assignment: CDR1 SEHNR and CDR2 FQNEAQ (reference sequence). The DNA for the CDR3 is TGTGCCAGCAGCTTAGACAGTCCTTACAATGAGCAGTTCTTC. Amino acids: CASSLDSPYNEQFF.